This entry describes one TCR beta chain. Its antigen is undetermined. This specimen belongs to a study of blood T cells in healthy people across ages. The CDR3 loop spans 17 amino acids. Germline CDR1 reads KGHDR; CDR2 reads SFDVKD. V lost 2 bases, J lost 5 bases, and 18 bases lay in between. Next came a second PCR, run for about 6 to 12 cycles, which used a sample-barcoded 5' primer along with a J-beta primer mix. TCRdb re-analysed the 5' RACE reads in MiXCR, keeping a single row per CDR3 protein. The table shows some 860,000 distinct CDR3 sequences, with around 50% occurring only once. Broader study findings: More naive CD4+ cells and higher diversity marked long-lived donors relative to aged donors.

The clonotype originates from a middle-aged man in good health. The sequencing sample was made of blood. V gene TRBV24-1 combines with J gene TRBJ2-1; D not certain. The CDR3 here is CATSDYPGSETHNEQFF. In DNA, the CDR3 is TGTGCCACCAGTGATTATCCAGGCAGCGAAACCCACAATGAGCAGTTCTTC.